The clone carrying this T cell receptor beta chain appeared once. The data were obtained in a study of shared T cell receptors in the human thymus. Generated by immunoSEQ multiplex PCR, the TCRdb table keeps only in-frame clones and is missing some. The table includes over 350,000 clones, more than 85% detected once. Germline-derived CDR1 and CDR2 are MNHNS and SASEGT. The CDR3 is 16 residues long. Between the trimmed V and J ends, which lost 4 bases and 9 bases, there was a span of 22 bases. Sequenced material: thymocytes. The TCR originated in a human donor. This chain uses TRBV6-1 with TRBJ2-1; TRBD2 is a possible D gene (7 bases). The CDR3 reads CASSGPGEGRFSEQFF. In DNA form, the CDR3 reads TGTGCCAGCAGTGGGCCAGGGGAGGGGCGTTTTAGTGAGCAGTTCTTC.